These 22 T cell receptor beta chains came from one sample sequenced in a study of blood T cell repertoires in COVID-19. TCRdb's copy holds only in-frame clones and misses some; the assay was immunoSEQ multiplex PCR. The table includes under 200,000 clones, roughly four fifths detected once. Specimen: peripheral blood. The origin of the receptors is a woman aged 80 or over with acute or convalescent COVID-19.

This clone showed up just once. DNA of the CDR3: TGTGCCAGCAGTTATGATTGGGGACAGGGGACCTACGAGCAGTACTTC. This translates into CASSYDWGQGTYEQYF. This sequence joins TRBV6-5 and TRBJ2-7; TRBD1 matches 10 bases. The germline gives CDR1 MNHEY, CDR2 SVGAGI. Trimming removed 3 bases from V and 2 bases from J; junction bases left unmatched: 7. The CDR3 is 16 residues long.

The J gene is TRBJ2-7, the V gene TRBV18; possible D gene TRBD2, 5 bases. The CDR3 length is 15 residues. Per the germline V gene, CDR1 is KGHSH and CDR2 is LQKENI. Trimming left V 0 bases short and J 3 bases short, with 12 bases between. CDR3 DNA sequence: TGTGCCAGCTCACCACCGTCTCGGGGAAGCTACGAGCAGTACTTC. It specifies CASSPPSRGSYEQYF.

The CDR3 loop is CASSPLGGSYTGANVLTF. Here the CDR3 DNA reads TGTGCCAGTAGTCCCCTTGGGGGGTCGTATACTGGGGCCAACGTCCTGACTTTC. The chain links TRBV19 to TRBJ2-6, with D maybe TRBD2 (6 bases). The V end was cut by 5 bases, the J end by 2 bases, with 19 bases between. Germline assignment: CDR1 LNHDA and CDR2 SQIVND (reference sequence). The CDR3 runs to 18 residues.

J is TRBJ1-1 and V is TRBV19; D uncertain. Trimming removed 5 bases at V and 5 bases at J, with 12 bases between. The CDR3 extends over 13 amino acids. CDR1 LNHDA and CDR2 SQIVND come from the germline V gene (reference sequence). CDR3 coding DNA: TGTGCCAGTAGTTCCCCGGGGATGACTGAAGCTTTCTTT. It yields the protein CASSSPGMTEAFF.

The chain uses TRBV6-6 and TRBJ2-1; the match to TRBD1 covers 7 bases. The V gene's germline CDR1 is MNHNY and CDR2 SVGAGI (reference sequence). The V segment lost 5 bases and the J segment 7 bases; nucleotides outside the gene matches: 8. The CDR3 consists of 14 residues. The CDR3 loop reads CASSTETGRNEQFF. The CDR3 region has the DNA TGTGCCAGCAGTACAGAGACAGGGCGAAATGAGCAGTTCTTC.

There are a few counts of this clone. The genes are TRBV5-5 and TRBJ2-2, with D possibly being TRBD1 (6 bases). V was clipped by 1 base and J by 0 bases, with 7 bases between them. The CDR3 covers 15 residues. Germline-derived CDR1 and CDR2 are SGHKS and YYEKEE (reference sequence). The chain's CDR3 is CASSLTGTNTGELFF. The CDR3 nucleotides read TGTGCCAGCAGCTTGACAGGGACGAACACCGGGGAGCTGTTTTTT.

This chain links TRBV7-9 with TRBJ1-3; 7 bases are shared with TRBD1. The trim removed 5 bases at V and 4 bases at J, leaving 8 bases unmatched. The CDR3 contains 15 residues. Germline V CDR1 and CDR2: SEHNR, FQNEAQ (reference sequence). The CDR3 sequence: CASSPPGRGGNTIYF. In DNA, the CDR3 is TGTGCCAGCAGCCCCCCGGGCAGGGGGGGAAACACCATATATTTT.

The V call is TRBV6-5, the J call TRBJ1-5, with D maybe TRBD1 (5 bases). The germline V and J ends were trimmed by 7 bases and 7 bases, with 14 bases remaining between them. Germline CDR1 reads MNHEY; CDR2 reads SVGAGI. The CDR3 runs to 13 residues. CDR3 residues: CASTPAGLQPQHF. As DNA, the CDR3 is TGTGCCAGCACACCGGCGGGGCTCCAGCCCCAGCATTTT.

This clone is a singleton in its sample. The chain recombines TRBV6-5 with TRBJ2-3; 10 nucleotides line up with TRBD1. J gave up 2 bases and V 6 bases, and 2 bases lay outside the gene matches. This CDR3 spans 14 amino acids. CDR1 and CDR2 from the germline V gene are MNHEY and SVGAGI. The CDR3 spells CASRGQGYTDTQYF. The CDR3 DNA reads TGTGCCAGCAGGGGACAGGGGTACACAGATACGCAGTATTTT.

The chain uses TRBV6-5 and TRBJ2-1, with 7 bases lining up with TRBD1. Losses at the gene ends were 6 bases for V and 5 bases for J; bases not matched to a gene: 7. The CDR3 totals 14 residues. In germline, CDR1 is MNHEY, CDR2 SVGAGI. The CDR3: CASSRGTANNEQFF. The CDR3 DNA reads TGTGCCAGCAGCCGAGGGACAGCGAACAATGAGCAGTTCTTC.

The chain employs TRBV12-5 and TRBJ2-2; 9 bases are shared with TRBD1. This CDR3 comprises 17 residues. Unmatched junction bases numbered 10, after V lost 3 bases and J lost 5 bases. CDR1 is LGHNT, CDR2 FRNRAP, per germline. CDR3 DNA: TGTGCTAGTGGTTTTTTTCGAGGGACAGGGCGGACCGGGGAGCTGTTTTTT. Its translation is CASGFFRGTGRTGELFF.

The chain carries TRBV21-1 and TRBJ2-7; the tabulated D call, TRBD1, remains unverified against the DNA. TRBV21-1 is a pseudogene locus. The CDR3 has 18 residues. DNA for the CDR3: TGTGCCAGCAGCGAATGTAAAAGGGCGAGACAGGGCTCCTACGAGCAGTACTTC. Amino acid sequence: CASSECKRARQGSYEQYF.

This clone was found a few times. The V call is TRBV6-5, the J call TRBJ2-3; 14 bases agree with TRBD2. The germline V gene encodes CDR1 MNHEY and CDR2 SVGAGI. J gave up 4 bases and V 7 bases, and 4 bases lay outside the gene matches. This CDR3 is built from 15 residues. The CDR3 nucleotides are TGTGCCAGCACCCAGGGACTAGCGGGAGCAGATACGCAGTATTTT. Protein: CASTQGLAGADTQYF.

The rearrangement links TRBV19 to TRBJ1-1; 8 bases fit TRBD1. V dropped 2 bases and J dropped 2; count of bases not matched to a gene: 1. This CDR3 is built from 14 residues. Germline assignment: CDR1 LNHDA and CDR2 SQIVND (reference sequence). Here the CDR3 reads CASSITGGNTEAFF. CDR3 DNA sequence: TGTGCCAGTAGTATAACAGGGGGTAACACTGAAGCTTTCTTT.

The V gene is TRBV5-1, the J gene TRBJ1-1; tentatively, D is TRBD1 (5 bases). The germline CDR1 and CDR2 sequences are SGHRS and YFSETQ. This CDR3 is built from 14 residues. V lost 3 bases, J lost 4 bases, and 13 bases lay in between. CDR3 sequence: CASSWGTGSTEAFF. CDR3 coding DNA: TGCGCCAGCAGCTGGGGGACCGGGAGCACTGAAGCTTTCTTT.

The genes are TRBV24-1 and TRBJ1-5; D is undetermined. CDR3 length: 14 residues. Deletions cut 5 bases from V and 1 base from J, with 8 bases between. The germline gives CDR1 KGHDR, CDR2 SFDVKD. CDR3 amino acids: CATSGGGSNQPQHF. The CDR3 DNA reads as TGTGCCACCAGTGGGGGAGGGAGCAATCAGCCCCAGCATTTT.

V is TRBV7-2 and J is TRBJ2-7; D might be TRBD1 (6 bases). V lost 4 bases, J lost 3 bases, and 28 bases lay in between. From germline, CDR1 is SGHTA and CDR2 FQGNSA. CDR3 length: 19 residues. CDR3 residues: CASSSTRDTINPILYEQYF. CDR3 nucleotide sequence: TGTGCCAGCAGCTCAACACGGGACACGATCAATCCCATCCTCTACGAGCAGTACTTC.

The chain joins TRBV5-1 to TRBJ1-2; possibly TRBD1 for D (5 bases). The CDR3 spans 14 residues. V was clipped by 3 bases and J by 3 bases, with 12 bases between them. CDR1 and CDR2 from the germline V gene are SGHRS and YFSETQ. CDR3 region: CASSSLQGYYGYTF. CDR3 DNA: TGCGCCAGCAGCTCACTTCAGGGATACTATGGCTACACCTTC.

The chain combines TRBV2 with TRBJ2-7; 8 bases map to TRBD1. This CDR3 is 13 amino acids long. The germline CDR1 and CDR2 sequences are SNHLY and FYNNEI. J gave up 7 bases and V 7 bases, and 9 bases lay outside the gene matches. DNA of the CDR3: TGTGCCAGCATCGCGGACAGGGCTCGAGAGCAGTACTTC. Translated, it gives CASIADRAREQYF.

The chain carries TRBV9 and TRBJ1-4; 10 bases are shared with TRBD1. CDR1 SGDLS and CDR2 YYNGEE come from the germline V gene. With 4 bases clipped from V and 8 bases from J, the junction kept 5 bases outside the gene matches. This CDR3 contains 14 residues. The CDR3 bases are TGTGCCAGCAGCCCGCGGACAGGGGGAGAAAAACTGTTTTTT. It encodes CASSPRTGGEKLFF.

The chain carries TRBV29-1 and TRBJ1-1; 7 bases line up with TRBD1. CDR3 length: 15 residues. V lost 6 bases, J lost 2 bases, and 12 bases stayed unmatched. CDR1 and CDR2 (germline): SQVTM, ANQGSEA. The CDR3 bases are TGCAGCGTGGGCCCGGGACAGCACAGAAACACTGAAGCTTTCTTT. It specifies CSVGPGQHRNTEAFF.

This clone turned up a few times. V usage is TRBV3-1 (or the pseudogene TRBV3-2) and J usage is TRBJ1-2; D is ambiguous. The CDR3 totals 13 residues. The germline V gene has CDR1 LGHDT and CDR2 YNNKEL (reference sequence). V was cut by 3 bases and J by 3 bases, with 8 bases left in between. CDR3 in amino acids: CASSQGSDYGYTF. As DNA, the CDR3 is TGTGCCAGCAGCCAGGGTAGCGACTATGGCTACACCTTC.